The 24 T cell receptor beta chains below were found in one sample sequenced in a study of T cells in Graves' hyperthyroidism and ophthalmopathy. Template material for amplifying TCR beta CDR3 regions consisted of RNA transcripts. Initially, a first-round RT-PCR of the TCR CDR3 employed the HTBI primer set. Via MiXCR, TCRdb re-called the multiplex PCR reads, giving one row per CDR3 protein. This table has 660,000 or so distinct CDR3 sequences, about 45% appearing once. Sequenced: peripheral blood or thyroid tissue (not recorded which). These receptors originate from an adult man with Graves' disease, either hyperthyroidism or ophthalmopathy (not recorded which).

The chain carries TRBV20-1 and TRBJ1-6; no firm D call. CDR3 length: 15 residues. V dropped 6 bases and J dropped 0 bases, with 12 bases sitting between them. The germline CDR1 and CDR2 sequences are DFQATT and SNEGSKA (reference sequence). CDR3 sequence (DNA): TGCAGTGCCAAACCGGGAAGCTCCTATAATTCACCCCTCCACTTT. This encodes CSAKPGSSYNSPLHF.

The chain is built from TRBV29-1 and TRBJ2-2; maybe TRBD1 (5 bases). Germline CDR1 is SQVTM and CDR2 is ANQGSEA. Trimming removed 3 bases from V and 7 bases from J, with 21 bases in between. The CDR3 consists of 16 residues. The CDR3 nucleotides read TGCAGCGTTGAGGGGCCCTACGAGCAGGGATTCGGGGAGCTGTTTTTT. This gives the protein CSVEGPYEQGFGELFF.

Notes on this clonotype: With a much larger clone just one base away, this may be a read error. CDR3 loop: CASSFSGRGTNEKLFF. As DNA, the CDR3 is TGTGCCAGCAGCTTCTCTGGGCGTGGAACTAATGAAAAACTGTTTTTT. The chain couples TRBV7-9 to TRBJ1-4; D gene ambiguous. Per germline, CDR1 SEHNR and CDR2 FQNEAQ (reference sequence). This CDR3 has 16 amino acids. Between the trimmed V and J ends, which lost 3 bases and 1 base, there was a span of 12 bases.

This clonotype was recorded only once. This may be a read error: a much more frequent sequence differs by one nucleotide. The V gene is TRBV19, the J gene TRBJ1-5; a possible D gene is TRBD1 (6 bases). The CDR3 sequence is 14 residues long. Per the germline V gene, CDR1 is LNHDA and CDR2 is SQIVND (reference sequence). CDR3 sequence: CASSTDRSNQPLHF. The CDR3 DNA reads as TGTGCCAGTAGTACCGACAGGAGCAATCAGCCCCTGCATTTT.

Ten or more counts support this clonotype. The J gene is TRBJ1-5, the V gene TRBV2, with D possibly TRBD1 on 6 matching bases. V lost 7 bases to trimming and J lost 2 bases, with 15 bases between them. Germline V gives CDR1 SNHLY, CDR2 FYNNEI. The CDR3 length is 15 residues. CDR3 in DNA: TGTGCCAGCACGGTGGAAAGACAGGGCAATCAGCCCCAGCATTTT. Its protein product is CASTVERQGNQPQHF.

For this clonotype: This clone may be a read error of a much larger clone one base away. V and J are TRBV10-3 and TRBJ2-7; D may be TRBD1 (6 bases). The CDR3 runs 15 residues. Germline V gene lookup returns CDR1 ENHRY and CDR2 SYGVKD. The ends were cut back, 3 bases at V and 6 bases at J, with 18 bases in the middle. The CDR3 is CAISDRGSLGAEQYF. The DNA of the CDR3 is TGTGCCATCAGTGACAGGGGTTCTTTAGGGGCCGAGCAGTACTTC.

The V gene is TRBV12-3 or TRBV12-4, the J gene TRBJ2-7; D is possibly TRBD2 (5 bases). The CDR3 covers 15 residues. The ends were cut back, 2 bases at V and 6 bases at J, with 17 bases in the middle. The CDR3 DNA follows: TGTGCCAGCAGTTTAAGGATTGGAGGTCCTGGCGAGCAGTACTTC. Translated: CASSLRIGGPGEQYF.

There are a few counts of this clonotype. The chain employs TRBV12-5 and TRBJ2-7; 7 bases are shared with TRBD1. Trimming removed 6 bases from V and 3 bases from J; junction bases left unmatched: 5. The CDR3 has 13 amino acids. Germline-derived CDR1 and CDR2 are LGHNT and FRNRAP. The CDR3 region is CASGQGTYYEQYF. CDR3 sequence (DNA): TGTGCTAGTGGACAGGGGACCTACTACGAGCAGTACTTC.

The chain uses TRBV10-3 and TRBJ1-6; TRBD1 matches at 7 bases. The CDR3 is 14 residues long. The germline V gene has CDR1 ENHRY and CDR2 SYGVKD. The V and J ends lost 3 bases and 7 bases, in that order; junction bases with no gene match: 3. The CDR3 is CAISDRDSNSPLHF. CDR3 coding DNA: TGTGCCATCAGTGACCGGGACAGCAATTCACCCCTCCACTTT.

The chain has TRBV29-1 and TRBJ1-2; D gene unclear. The V end was cut by 7 bases, the J end by 3 bases, with 12 bases between. Germline-derived CDR1 and CDR2 are SQVTM and ANQGSEA. CDR3 length equals 12 residues. As DNA, the CDR3 is TGCAGCGCCGACAAAAACCACTATGGCTACACCTTC. Its translation is CSADKNHYGYTF.

The V call is TRBV5-1, the J call TRBJ1-1; the match to TRBD1 covers 7 bases. V shed 2 bases, J shed 0 bases, and the junction held 7 bases outside the gene matches. In germline, CDR1 is SGHRS, CDR2 YFSETQ. This CDR3 comprises 16 residues. The CDR3 sequence: CASSFEGAYMNTEAFF. CDR3 sequence (DNA): TGCGCCAGCAGCTTCGAGGGGGCCTATATGAACACTGAAGCTTTCTTT.

This chain joins TRBV7-4 and TRBJ2-7, with TRBD1 identical over 12 bases. From germline, CDR1 is SGHVT and CDR2 SQSDAQ. The CDR3 is 14 residues long. V was clipped by 4 bases and J by 9 bases; unmatched bases: 7. CDR3 sequence reads: CASSSRDRGLLQYF. CDR3 in DNA: TGTGCCAGCAGCTCACGGGACAGGGGGCTTTTGCAGTACTTC. Based on the CDR3 plus reference TRBV7-4 and TRBJ2-7, the full variable domain is GAGVSQSPRYKVAKRGRDVALRCDSISGHVTLYWYRQTLGQGSEVLTYSQSDAQRDKSGRPSGRFSAERPERSVSTLKIQRTEQGDSAVYLCASSSRDRGLLQYFGPGTRLTVT.

This clonotype was observed at least ten times. The gene calls are TRBV7-2 and TRBJ1-5, with D tentatively TRBD1 (5 bases). The CDR3 runs to 15 residues. The germline V gene has CDR1 SGHTA and CDR2 FQGNSA. V gave up 1 base and J gave up 1 base, with 8 bases separating them. The CDR3 coding sequence is TGTGCCAGCAGCTTAGAGGGGAACAGCAATCAGCCCCAGCATTTT. It specifies CASSLEGNSNQPQHF.

J is TRBJ1-2 and V is TRBV29-1; D not certain. The V and J ends lost 8 bases and 2 bases respectively, with 18 bases between them. This CDR3 is built from 14 residues. Germline values: CDR1 SQVTM, CDR2 ANQGSEA. Written as DNA, the CDR3 is TGCAGCCGTGCCCTTAACTCGGACAACTATGGCTACACCTTC. It encodes CSRALNSDNYGYTF.

In the case of this clonotype: This may come from a read error, since a much larger clone is one base off. This chain links TRBV29-1 with TRBJ1-4; the D is unclear. V was clipped by 5 bases and J by 3 bases, with 10 bases between them. CDR1 is SQVTM, CDR2 ANQGSEA, per germline. The CDR3 loop spans 13 amino acids. CDR3: CSVMGSANEKLFF. In DNA, the CDR3 is TGCAGCGTTATGGGGTCAGCTAATGAAAAACTGTTTTTT.

The chain has TRBV19 and TRBJ2-7; D unclear. The CDR3 has 14 residues. V gave up 5 bases and J gave up 3 bases, with 14 bases separating them. Germline values: CDR1 LNHDA, CDR2 SQIVND (reference sequence). CDR3 amino acids: CASSSAISGYEQYF. The CDR3 region has the DNA TGTGCCAGTAGTTCAGCAATATCAGGCTACGAGCAGTACTTC.

This clonotype was seen once. Lacking the conserved final phenylalanine or tryptophan, this CDR3 likely reflects a read error. Because the CDR3's place on the DNA is in doubt, the DNA is left out and the CDR3 is given as listed by TCRdb. V is TRBV15 and J is TRBJ1-1; the table calls TRBD1, which could not be checked here. The CDR3 is 11 amino acids in total, end residues counted. Germline CDR1 LNHNV, CDR2 YYDKDF (reference sequence). The CDR3 spells CATSRDSGANS.

This clonotype has a count of ten or more. The chain joins TRBV24-1 to TRBJ2-7, with D unclear. Germline CDR1 KGHDR, CDR2 SFDVKD. V lost 1 base and J lost 6, with 9 bases in between. The CDR3 has 13 amino acids. CDR3 in DNA: TGTGCCACCAGTGATTTACCAATGGGCGAGCAGTACTTC. Translation gives CATSDLPMGEQYF.

This clonotype was found a few times. The chain uses TRBV7-9 and TRBJ1-4, with a tentative D call TRBD1 (5 bases). CDR1 is SEHNR and CDR2 is FQNEAQ in the germline V gene (reference sequence). Trimming took off 2 bases at V and 4 bases at J, with 11 bases between the two ends. This CDR3 contains 15 residues. The CDR3 DNA is TGTGCCAGCAGCTTAATGGGGCAGAATAATGAAAAACTGTTTTTT. Translation gives CASSLMGQNNEKLFF.

The sample holds a few counts of this clonotype. The V and J genes are TRBV7-3 and TRBJ1-1; D may be TRBD1 (6 bases). V was clipped by 0 bases and J by 4 bases, with 9 bases between them. The germline CDR1 and CDR2 sequences are SGHTA and FQGTGA. The CDR3 runs 14 residues. CDR3 residues: CASSLTGGPTEAFF. Written as DNA, the CDR3 is TGTGCCAGCAGCTTAACGGGGGGGCCCACTGAAGCTTTCTTT.

The J gene is TRBJ1-4, the V gene TRBV24-1, with 8 bases fitting TRBD1. Germline V gene sequence: CDR1 KGHDR, CDR2 SFDVKD. V was pared by 3 bases and J by 7 bases, with 3 bases of the junction left unmatched. The CDR3 covers 14 residues. The CDR3 nucleotides are TGTGCCACCAGTGATGGACAGGGAGTTGAAAAACTGTTTTTT. Amino acids: CATSDGQGVEKLFF.

The J gene is TRBJ1-4, the V gene TRBV19, with TRBD1 matching over 8 bases. This CDR3 is built from 15 residues. Per germline, CDR1 LNHDA and CDR2 SQIVND (reference sequence). The V segment lost 6 bases and the J segment 0 bases; nucleotides outside the gene matches: 3. CDR3 protein: CASRRTGSTNEKLFF. The CDR3 DNA follows: TGTGCCAGTAGGAGGACAGGGTCAACTAATGAAAAACTGTTTTTT.

This clonotype was picked up one time. The chain joins TRBV2 to TRBJ1-3; 7 nucleotides match TRBD1. This CDR3 region has 16 residues. V lost 0 bases, J lost 4 bases, and 6 bases stayed unmatched. Germline CDR1 reads SNHLY; CDR2 reads FYNNEI. CDR3 bases: TGTGCCAGCAGTGAAGCCCGACAGGGAAACGGAAACACCATATATTTT. Its protein product is CASSEARQGNGNTIYF.

The chain combines TRBV7-6 with TRBJ1-1, with unresolved D. The CDR3 totals 13 residues. The V end was cut by 1 base, the J end by 11 bases, with 14 bases between. The germline V gene has CDR1 SGHVS and CDR2 FNYEAQ. The CDR3 bases are TGTGCCAGCAGCTTAGAATTGCGAGGGTTTGCTTTCTTT. Protein sequence: CASSLELRGFAFF.